The T cell receptor beta chain described here comes from a study of blood T cell repertoires in COVID-19. Study at large: Both acute and convalescent COVID-19 samples were obtained from the United States, Italy and Spain. PBMCs, B-cell-depleted T cells, or T cells were the source of the cDNA or gDNA that made up the material.

Participants came from 20 to 25 US areas, aged roughly 18 to 89 years. Data came from immunoSEQ multiplex PCR; TCRdb stores just in-frame clones and leaves some out. The sample yields over 250,000 clones, 88% seen once. The ends were cut back, 1 base at V and 5 bases at J, with 30 bases in the middle. CDR1 is LGHNT, CDR2 FRNRAP, per germline. This CDR3 has 20 amino acids. The receptor comes from a woman aged 50 to 65 who had recovered from COVID-19. Sequencing was done on a sample of PBMCs or T cells enriched from blood (not recorded which). The J gene is TRBJ2-7, the V gene TRBV12-5; perhaps TRBD2 as D (6 bases). The CDR3 DNA follows: TGTGCTAGTGGTTTGGAAACGTGGGCGGGGCGACTGGCCTCATCTCACGAGCAGTACTTC. Its protein is CASGLETWAGRLASSHEQYF. Filled out from reference TRBV12-5 and TRBJ2-7, the complete variable domain reads DARVTQTPRHKVTEMGQEVTMRCQPILGHNTVFWYRQTMMQGLELLAYFRNRAPLDDSGMPKDRFSAEMPDATLATLKIQPSEPRDSAVYFCASGLETWAGRLASSHEQYFGPGTRLTVT.